Each of the 32 T cell receptor beta chains below was sequenced from the same sample in a study of Ad26.COV2.S vaccination and SARS-CoV-2 variants. Treatment defined: roughly 19 received Ad26.COV2.S at low or high dose, single or two shots; roughly five received placebo; per-sample allocation not given. Day 63 after the first injection of vaccine or placebo was the sampling time. Using immunoSEQ multiplex PCR, the repertoire was profiled, and TCRdb retains in-frame clones only, with some absent. The sample comprises over 200,000 clones, 70% to 90% of which are singletons, and about 10% rests with the top ten. Specimen: peripheral blood, collected in a trial of Ad26.COV2.S vaccine versus placebo. The receptors shown here come from a person aged 18-65 years who received the Ad26.COV2.S COVID-19 vaccine or a placebo.

The chain is built from TRBV6-6 and TRBJ1-2; no reliable D call. V was pared by 0 bases and J by 8 bases, with 7 bases between. The length of the CDR3 is 12 residues. Germline CDR1 MNHNY, CDR2 SVGAGI (reference sequence). The CDR3 loop is CASSYSSVGYTF. The CDR3 nucleotides read TGTGCCAGCAGTTACTCGAGTGTCGGCTACACCTTC.

The chain couples TRBV6-5 to TRBJ2-7; maybe TRBD1 (5 bases). CDR3 size: 15 residues. Trimming left V 0 bases short and J 1 base short, with 10 bases between. CDR1 MNHEY and CDR2 SVGAGI come from the germline V gene. The CDR3 loop reads CASSYSDRWSYEQYF. In DNA form, the CDR3 reads TGTGCCAGCAGTTACTCCGACAGATGGTCCTACGAGCAGTACTTC.

This chain joins TRBV2 and TRBJ1-2; a possible D gene is TRBD1 (6 bases). Trimming removed 5 bases from V and 7 bases from J, with 8 bases in between. The CDR3 length is 11 residues. Germline-derived CDR1 and CDR2 are SNHLY and FYNNEI. This CDR3 reads CASSRQVGYTF. The CDR3 nucleotides are TGTGCCAGCAGTAGACAGGTTGGCTACACCTTC. The variable domain in full, completed from reference TRBV2 and TRBJ1-2, reads EPEVTQTPSHQVTQMGQEVILRCVPISNHLYFYWYRQILGQKVEFLVSFYNNEISEKSEIFDDQFSVERPDGSNFTLKIRSTKLEDSAMYFCASSRQVGYTFGSGTRLTVV.

V gene TRBV4-3 combines with J gene TRBJ2-1; TRBD2 agrees at 8 bases. Looked up from germline, CDR1 is LGHNA and CDR2 is YSLEER. V dropped 3 bases and J dropped 10; count of bases not matched to a gene: 11. CDR3 size: 15 residues. The DNA of the CDR3 is TGCGCCAGCAGCCAGGGCCCGGACGGCGGGAGGGAGCAGTTCTTC. It yields the protein CASSQGPDGGREQFF.

To note about this clone: Other nucleotide sequences in the sample specify the same CDR3. The chain has TRBV9 and TRBJ2-1, with D possibly matching TRBD2 (6 bases). V shed 2 bases and J shed 4 bases, with 10 bases lying between them. There are 14 residues in the CDR3. Germline V gene sequence: CDR1 SGDLS, CDR2 YYNGEE. CDR3 residues: CASSVGGAYNEQFF. The CDR3 nucleotides are TGTGCCAGCAGCGTGGGGGGTGCGTACAATGAGCAGTTCTTC.

The chain combines TRBV7-8 with TRBJ1-1; D perhaps matches TRBD1 (6 bases). The germline V and J ends were trimmed by 3 bases and 5 bases, with 16 bases remaining between them. The CDR3 spans 15 residues. In germline, CDR1 is SGHVS, CDR2 FQNEAQ. Here the CDR3 DNA reads TGTGCCAGCAGCTTGGGACATCCGGACCTAACTGAAGCTTTCTTT. Its translation: CASSLGHPDLTEAFF.

The chain is built from TRBV19 and TRBJ1-3, with D perhaps matching TRBD1 (5 bases). V was pared by 5 bases and J by 4 bases, with 12 bases between. The CDR3 consists of 14 residues. Per the germline V gene, CDR1 is LNHDA and CDR2 is SQIVND (reference sequence). The CDR3 DNA follows: TGTGCCAGTAGTCGGGGGGAAAGAGGAAACACCATATATTTT. Amino acid sequence: CASSRGERGNTIYF.

In this sample, this clone turned up a few times. The V and J genes are TRBV13 and TRBJ2-7; either TRBD1 or TRBD2 may fit D (5 bases each). This CDR3 spans 14 amino acids. V was pared by 4 bases and J by 4 bases, with 14 bases between. The germline V gene has CDR1 PRHDT and CDR2 FYEKMQ (reference sequence). The CDR3 DNA sequence: TGTGCCAGCAGCTCCCCACGGGGACGGTACGAGCAGTACTTC. Translation gives CASSSPRGRYEQYF.

The chain links TRBV6-2 or TRBV6-3 to TRBJ1-1; TRBD1 is a possible D gene (5 bases). V lost 5 bases to trimming and J lost 0 bases, with 13 bases between them. This CDR3 is built from 15 residues. Germline CDR1 and CDR2: MNHEY and SVGEGT. The CDR3 DNA reads as TGTGCCAGCAGTCGCCCGGGACGGATGAACACTGAAGCTTTCTTT. Translating it yields CASSRPGRMNTEAFF.

This clone was observed a single time. The rearrangement links TRBV11-2 to TRBJ2-1; 9 bases map to TRBD1. V was clipped by 1 base and J by 6 bases; unmatched bases: 7. This CDR3 is built from 16 residues. Per the germline V gene, CDR1 is SGHAT and CDR2 is FQNNGV. The CDR3 DNA follows: TGTGCCAGCAGCTTAGGGGTGGGACAGGGTACCAATGAGCAGTTCTTC. This encodes CASSLGVGQGTNEQFF.

The genes are TRBV18 and TRBJ2-5, with 7 bases lining up with TRBD2. The germline CDR1 and CDR2 sequences are KGHSH and LQKENI. V gave up 5 bases and J gave up 1 base; unmatched junction bases: 7. The CDR3 has 15 amino acids. CDR3 bases: TGTGCCAGCTCATCAACGAGACTAGCCCAAGAGACCCAGTACTTC. As protein: CASSSTRLAQETQYF.

This chain joins TRBV9 and TRBJ1-2; TRBD1 is a possible D gene (5 bases). The length of the CDR3 is 11 residues. Looked up from germline, CDR1 is SGDLS and CDR2 is YYNGEE. With 3 bases removed from V and 6 bases from J, the gap between germline ends came to 6 bases. In DNA form, the CDR3 reads TGTGCCAGCAGCGGCAGGGATGGCTACACCTTC. It translates to CASSGRDGYTF.

This rearrangement joins TRBV9 to TRBJ2-2; D possibly matches TRBD1 or TRBD2 (6 bases each). The CDR3 has 15 residues. From germline, CDR1 is SGDLS and CDR2 YYNGEE. Between the trimmed V and J ends, which lost 4 bases and 0 bases, there was a span of 10 bases. CDR3 sequence: CASSQGRTNTGELFF. DNA of the CDR3: TGTGCCAGCAGCCAGGGGAGGACGAACACCGGGGAGCTGTTTTTT.

The J gene is TRBJ1-5, the V gene TRBV19, with D hard to call. Germline V CDR1 and CDR2: LNHDA, SQIVND (reference sequence). Trimming took 3 bases from V and 1 from J, leaving 10 bases between them. The CDR3 has 15 amino acids. CDR3 protein: CASSIPGGSNQPQHF. The DNA of the CDR3 is TGTGCCAGTAGTATCCCGGGCGGGAGCAATCAGCCCCAGCATTTT.

J is TRBJ2-7 and V is TRBV3-1 (or the pseudogene TRBV3-2), with D hard to call. Trimming took off 0 bases at V and 4 bases at J, with 4 bases between the two ends. Germline V gene sequence: CDR1 LGHDT, CDR2 YNNKEL (reference sequence). The CDR3 covers 12 residues. In nucleotides, the CDR3 is TGTGCCAGCAGCCAAGAGAGATACGAGCAGTACTTC. Translating it yields CASSQERYEQYF.

This clone occurred a few times. The V gene is TRBV7-9, the J gene TRBJ2-5, with 7 positions matching TRBD2. CDR1 is SEHNR and CDR2 is FQNEAQ in the germline V gene (reference sequence). V dropped 3 bases and J dropped 5; count of bases not matched to a gene: 3. There are 13 residues in the CDR3. In DNA, the CDR3 is TGTGCCAGCAGCTTGGGACTACCCGAGACCCAGTACTTC. As protein: CASSLGLPETQYF.

The CDR3 DNA reads TGTGCCAGTACAACACGACAGGGGAACACTGAAGCTTTCTTT. Translated: CASTTRQGNTEAFF. The V gene is TRBV19, the J gene TRBJ1-1; 7 bases fit TRBD1. The CDR3 covers 14 residues. V was clipped by 7 bases and J by 1 base; unmatched bases: 6. Germline V CDR1 and CDR2: LNHDA, SQIVND (reference sequence).

The genes are TRBV13 and TRBJ2-1; 16 bases line up with TRBD2. CDR1 is PRHDT and CDR2 is FYEKMQ in the germline V gene (reference sequence). With V trimmed by 4 bases and J by 9 bases, 6 bases remained unmatched. This CDR3 is 16 amino acids long. The CDR3 DNA sequence: TGTGCCAGCAGCTGGGGACTAGCGGGAGGGTTGACTGAGCAGTTCTTC. Translated, it gives CASSWGLAGGLTEQFF.

The V gene is TRBV27, the J gene TRBJ2-7; 8 nucleotides align to TRBD1. The germline CDR1 and CDR2 sequences are MNHEY and SMNVEV (reference sequence). J gave up 10 bases and V 6 bases, and 14 bases lay outside the gene matches. The CDR3 has 14 amino acids. The CDR3 reads CASRRTGIPQNQYF. In nucleotides, the CDR3 is TGTGCCAGCAGGAGGACAGGGATTCCTCAAAATCAGTACTTC.

This chain connects TRBV19 to TRBJ2-1; 10 bases are a match to TRBD2. Germline-derived CDR1 and CDR2 are LNHDA and SQIVND (reference sequence). With V trimmed by 0 bases and J by 7 bases, 6 bases remained unmatched. The CDR3 length is 16 residues. The CDR3: CASSIEPAGGPNEQFF. In DNA, the CDR3 is TGTGCCAGTAGTATAGAACCAGCGGGAGGGCCAAATGAGCAGTTCTTC.

The V call is TRBV11-3, the J call TRBJ2-1; the D is unclear. The CDR3 loop spans 13 amino acids. Germline V CDR1 and CDR2: SGHNT, YENEEA. The V gene lost 5 bases and the J gene lost 2 bases, with 7 bases spanning the gap. CDR3 sequence: CASSSSPYNEQFF. In DNA form, the CDR3 reads TGTGCCAGCAGCAGTTCACCCTACAATGAGCAGTTCTTC.

The CDR3 sequence: CASILAGEQYF. Written as DNA, the CDR3 is TGTGCCAGCATCCTGGCGGGGGAGCAGTACTTC. V usage is TRBV6-5 and J usage is TRBJ2-7, with D possibly TRBD2 on 6 matching bases. With 7 bases removed from V and 7 bases from J, the gap between germline ends came to 11 bases. Looked up from germline, CDR1 is MNHEY and CDR2 is SVGAGI. The CDR3 runs 11 residues.

V and J are TRBV4-3 and TRBJ2-3, with a tentative D call TRBD1 (7 bases). Per germline, CDR1 LGHNA and CDR2 YSLEER. This CDR3 has 20 amino acids. The germline V and J ends were trimmed by 0 bases and 0 bases, with 22 bases remaining between them. The CDR3 region has the DNA TGCGCCAGCAGCCAAGACCGCCTACCGGAACAGGGGAGGAGCACAGATACGCAGTATTTT. Residues: CASSQDRLPEQGRSTDTQYF.

The rearrangement uses TRBV28 and TRBJ1-2; D gene ambiguous. The germline gives CDR1 MDHEN, CDR2 SYDVKM. This CDR3 is 13 amino acids long. V was pared by 1 base and J by 6 bases, with 9 bases between. The DNA of the CDR3 is TGTGCCAGCAGTTTATTGGTAGCCCATGGCTACACCTTC. Translation gives CASSLLVAHGYTF.

V usage is TRBV6-5 and J usage is TRBJ1-1, with D unresolved. Germline V gene sequence: CDR1 MNHEY, CDR2 SVGAGI. V was clipped by 9 bases and J by 1 base, with 15 bases between them. CDR3 length: 14 residues. This CDR3 is CASLVKDPNTEAFF. The CDR3 nucleotides are TGTGCCAGTCTGGTGAAGGACCCGAACACTGAAGCTTTCTTT.

J is TRBJ2-7 and V is TRBV9, with D tentatively TRBD2 (5 bases). V was trimmed by 3 bases and J by 2 bases, leaving 12 bases between them. CDR1 and CDR2 from the germline V gene are SGDLS and YYNGEE. This CDR3 is built from 14 residues. The CDR3 reads CASSEGADPYEQYF. In nucleotides, the CDR3 is TGTGCCAGCAGCGAAGGAGCGGATCCCTACGAGCAGTACTTC. Complete variable domain (other parts from reference TRBV9 and TRBJ2-7): DSGVTQTPKHLITATGQRVTLRCSPRSGDLSVYWYQQSLDQGLQFLIQYYNGEERAKGNILERFSAQQFPDLHSELNLSSLELGDSALYFCASSEGADPYEQYFGPGTRLTVT.

The chain uses TRBV7-2 and TRBJ1-5; no clear D gene. CDR1 is SGHTA and CDR2 is FQGNSA in the germline V gene. V gave up 5 bases and J gave up 3 bases, with 8 bases separating them. This CDR3 spans 13 amino acids. The CDR3 is CASSPVLNQPQHF. The CDR3 DNA sequence: TGTGCCAGCAGCCCGGTCCTCAATCAGCCCCAGCATTTT.

The chain employs TRBV5-8 and TRBJ2-7; 10 bases are a match to TRBD1. Germline trimming cut 3 bases from V and 1 base from J; bases unmatched to any gene: 4. This CDR3 contains 15 residues. CDR1 SGHTS and CDR2 YDEGEE come from the germline V gene. The CDR3 DNA sequence: TGTGCCAGCAGCTGGGGACAGGGGATTTCCTACGAGCAGTACTTC. Protein sequence: CASSWGQGISYEQYF.

The chain joins TRBV4-3 to TRBJ2-6; perhaps TRBD1 as D (6 bases). Germline CDR1 is LGHNA and CDR2 is YSLEER. This CDR3 contains 16 residues. Between the trimmed V and J ends, which lost 0 bases and 1 base, there was a span of 7 bases. The CDR3: CASSQERGSGANVLTF. The DNA of the CDR3 is TGCGCCAGCAGCCAAGAGAGGGGGTCTGGGGCCAACGTCCTGACTTTC.

V usage is TRBV27 and J usage is TRBJ2-7; possible D gene TRBD1, 6 bases. The ends were cut back, 0 bases at V and 5 bases at J, with 8 bases in the middle. The CDR3 covers 13 residues. In germline, CDR1 is MNHEY, CDR2 SMNVEV (reference sequence). The CDR3 coding sequence is TGTGCCAGCAGTTTATCGCCAGGGGACGAGCAGTACTTC. Amino acids: CASSLSPGDEQYF.

The CDR3 nucleotides are TGTGCCAGCAGGGCGACAGTTAGCACAGATACGCAGTATTTT. This translates into CASRATVSTDTQYF. J is TRBJ2-3 and V is TRBV6-5; D is possibly TRBD1 (5 bases). V was pared by 6 bases and J by 0 bases, with 10 bases between. This CDR3 is 14 amino acids long. Germline values: CDR1 MNHEY, CDR2 SVGAGI.

The chain combines TRBV25-1 with TRBJ2-5; D possibly corresponds to TRBD2 (6 bases). The V and J ends lost 1 base and 1 base respectively, with 10 bases between them. The CDR3 contains 15 residues. The V gene's germline CDR1 is MGHDK and CDR2 SYGVNS. As DNA, the CDR3 is TGTGCCAGCAGTGAATCCCGGGGGATCCAAGAGACCCAGTACTTC. As protein: CASSESRGIQETQYF.